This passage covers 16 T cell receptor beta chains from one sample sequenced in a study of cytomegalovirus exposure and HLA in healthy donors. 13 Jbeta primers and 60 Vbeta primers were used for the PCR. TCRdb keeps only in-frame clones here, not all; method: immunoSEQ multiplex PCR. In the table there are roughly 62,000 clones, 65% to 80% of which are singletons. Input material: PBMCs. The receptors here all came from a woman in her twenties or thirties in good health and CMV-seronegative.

CDR3 in DNA: TGTGCCTGGAGGGGACAGGGGACGAGGAACACTGAAGCTTTCTTT. Protein: CAWRGQGTRNTEAFF. The chain employs TRBV30 and TRBJ1-1, with TRBD1 matching over 10 bases. The CDR3 contains 15 residues. Germline trimming cut 3 bases from V and 1 base from J; bases unmatched to any gene: 5. Germline V gene data show CDR1 as GTSNPN and CDR2 as SVGIG (reference sequence).

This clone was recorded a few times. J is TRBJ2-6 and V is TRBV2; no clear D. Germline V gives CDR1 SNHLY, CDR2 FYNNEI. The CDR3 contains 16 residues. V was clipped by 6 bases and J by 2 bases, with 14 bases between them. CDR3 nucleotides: TGTGCCAGCAGGGCCGTGTTGAACCCTGGGGCCAACGTCCTGACTTTC. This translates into CASRAVLNPGANVLTF.

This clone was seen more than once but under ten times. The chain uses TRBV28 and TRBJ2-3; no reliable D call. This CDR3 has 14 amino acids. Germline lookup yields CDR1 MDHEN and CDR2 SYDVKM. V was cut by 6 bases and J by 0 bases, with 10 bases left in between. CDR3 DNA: TGTGCCAGCAGGACTGTCTCTAGCACAGATACGCAGTATTTT. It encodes CASRTVSSTDTQYF.

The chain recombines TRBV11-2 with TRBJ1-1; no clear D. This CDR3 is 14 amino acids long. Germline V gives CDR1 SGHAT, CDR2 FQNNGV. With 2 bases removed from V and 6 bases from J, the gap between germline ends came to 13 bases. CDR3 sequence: CASSLLSVRAEAFF. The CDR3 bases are TGTGCCAGCAGCTTATTATCGGTTCGGGCTGAAGCTTTCTTT.

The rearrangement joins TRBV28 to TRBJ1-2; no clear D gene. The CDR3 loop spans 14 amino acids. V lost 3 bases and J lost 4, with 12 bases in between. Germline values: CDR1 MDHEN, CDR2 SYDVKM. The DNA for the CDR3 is TGTGCCAGCAGTTTTCCCGACACCCTCTATGGCTACACCTTC. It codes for CASSFPDTLYGYTF.

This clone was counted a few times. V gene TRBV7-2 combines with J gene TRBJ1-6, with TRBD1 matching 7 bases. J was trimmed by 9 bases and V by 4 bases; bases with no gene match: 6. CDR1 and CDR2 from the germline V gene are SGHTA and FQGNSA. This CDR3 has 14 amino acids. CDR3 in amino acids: CASSSDRSISPLHF. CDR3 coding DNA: TGTGCCAGCAGCTCGGACAGGAGCATTTCACCCCTCCACTTT.

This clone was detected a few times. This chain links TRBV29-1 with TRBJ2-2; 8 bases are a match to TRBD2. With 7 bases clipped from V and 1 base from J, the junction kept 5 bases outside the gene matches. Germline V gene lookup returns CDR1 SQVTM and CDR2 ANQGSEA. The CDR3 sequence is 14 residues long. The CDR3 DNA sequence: TGCAGCGCCACTAGCGGAAAGAACACCGGGGAGCTGTTTTTT. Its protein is CSATSGKNTGELFF.

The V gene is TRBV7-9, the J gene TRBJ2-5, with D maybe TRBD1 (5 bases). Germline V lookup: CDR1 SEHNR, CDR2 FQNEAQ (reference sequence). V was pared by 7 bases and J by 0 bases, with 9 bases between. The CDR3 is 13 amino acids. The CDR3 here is CASTDSYQETQYF. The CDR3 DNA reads TGTGCCAGCACCGACAGCTACCAAGAGACCCAGTACTTC.

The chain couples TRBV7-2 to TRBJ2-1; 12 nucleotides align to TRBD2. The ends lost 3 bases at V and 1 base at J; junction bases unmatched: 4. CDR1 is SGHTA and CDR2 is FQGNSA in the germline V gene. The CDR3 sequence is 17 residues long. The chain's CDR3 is CASSLTSGSISYNEQFF. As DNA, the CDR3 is TGTGCCAGCAGCTTGACTAGCGGGAGCATTTCCTACAATGAGCAGTTCTTC.

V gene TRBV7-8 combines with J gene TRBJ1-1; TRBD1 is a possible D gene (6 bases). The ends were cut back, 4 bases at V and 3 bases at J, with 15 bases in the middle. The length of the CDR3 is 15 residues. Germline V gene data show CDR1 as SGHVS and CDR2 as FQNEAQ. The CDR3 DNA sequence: TGTGCCAGCAGCTCGACCCAAGGGGGGGACACTGAAGCTTTCTTT. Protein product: CASSSTQGGDTEAFF.

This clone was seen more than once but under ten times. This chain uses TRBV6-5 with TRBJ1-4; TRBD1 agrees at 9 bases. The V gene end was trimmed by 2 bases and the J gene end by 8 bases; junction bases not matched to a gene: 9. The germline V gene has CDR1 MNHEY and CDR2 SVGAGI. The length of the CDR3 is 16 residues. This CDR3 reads CASSYLTGGAGEKLFF. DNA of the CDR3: TGTGCCAGCAGTTACCTAACAGGGGGCGCGGGGGAAAAACTGTTTTTT.

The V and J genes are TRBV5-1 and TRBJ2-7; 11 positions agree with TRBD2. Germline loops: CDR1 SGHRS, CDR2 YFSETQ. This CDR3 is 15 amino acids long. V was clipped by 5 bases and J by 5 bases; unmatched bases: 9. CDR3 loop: CASRPSLAGVNEQYF. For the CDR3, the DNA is TGCGCCAGCAGACCCTCACTAGCGGGAGTAAACGAGCAGTACTTC.

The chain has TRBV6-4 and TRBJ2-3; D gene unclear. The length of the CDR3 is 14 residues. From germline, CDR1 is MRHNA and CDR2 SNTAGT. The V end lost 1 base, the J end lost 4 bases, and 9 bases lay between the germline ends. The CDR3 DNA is TGTGCCAGCAGTGACTTAGCTAGTTCAGATACGCAGTATTTT. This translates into CASSDLASSDTQYF.

CDR3 protein: CAWSDRDRGNQPQHF. The CDR3 region has the DNA TGTGCCTGGAGTGACCGGGACAGGGGTAATCAGCCCCAGCATTTT. The rearrangement joins TRBV30 to TRBJ1-5; the match to TRBD1 covers 10 bases. The CDR3 length is 15 residues. Looked up from germline, CDR1 is GTSNPN and CDR2 is SVGIG (reference sequence). Unmatched junction bases numbered 4, after V lost 1 base and J lost 4 bases.

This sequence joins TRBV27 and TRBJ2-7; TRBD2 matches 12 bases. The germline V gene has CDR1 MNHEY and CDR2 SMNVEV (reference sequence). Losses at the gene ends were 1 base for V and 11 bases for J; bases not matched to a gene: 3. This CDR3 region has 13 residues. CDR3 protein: CASSLYPSGREYF. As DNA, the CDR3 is TGTGCCAGCAGTTTATATCCTAGCGGGAGGGAGTACTTC.

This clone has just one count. This chain's CDR3 is CASSQSQEDYSNQPQHF. CDR3 DNA sequence: TGCGCCAGCAGTCAATCGCAGGAGGACTATAGCAATCAGCCCCAGCATTTT. V is TRBV23-1 and J is TRBJ1-5; D gene unclear. TRBV23-1 is reported as an ORF; its role is uncertain. The CDR3 has 17 residues. Trimming took 0 bases from V and 0 from J, leaving 12 bases between them.